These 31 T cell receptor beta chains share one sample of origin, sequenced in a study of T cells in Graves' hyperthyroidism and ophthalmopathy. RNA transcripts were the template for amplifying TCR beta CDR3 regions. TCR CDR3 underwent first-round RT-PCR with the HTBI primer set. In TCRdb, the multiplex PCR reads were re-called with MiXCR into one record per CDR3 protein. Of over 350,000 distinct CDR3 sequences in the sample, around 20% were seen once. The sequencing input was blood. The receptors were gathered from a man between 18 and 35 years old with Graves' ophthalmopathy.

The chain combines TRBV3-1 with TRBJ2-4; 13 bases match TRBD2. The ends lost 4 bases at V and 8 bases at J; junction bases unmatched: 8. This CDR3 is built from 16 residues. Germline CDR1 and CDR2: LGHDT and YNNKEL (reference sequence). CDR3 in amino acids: CASSRGLAGARDIQYF. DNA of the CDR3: TGTGCCAGCAGCCGCGGACTAGCGGGGGCAAGGGACATTCAGTACTTC.

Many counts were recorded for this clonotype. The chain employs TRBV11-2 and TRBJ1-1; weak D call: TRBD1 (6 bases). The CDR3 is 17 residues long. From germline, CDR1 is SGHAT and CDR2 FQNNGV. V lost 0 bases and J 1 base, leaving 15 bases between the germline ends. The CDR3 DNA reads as TGTGCCAGCAGCTTAGATCGGACCCCAGGGGCGAACACTGAAGCTTTCTTT. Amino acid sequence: CASSLDRTPGANTEAFF.

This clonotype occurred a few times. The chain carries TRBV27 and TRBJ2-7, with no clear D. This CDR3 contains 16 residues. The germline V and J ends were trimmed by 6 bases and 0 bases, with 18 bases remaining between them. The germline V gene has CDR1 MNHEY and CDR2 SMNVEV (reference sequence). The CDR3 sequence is CASSSPSASSSYEQYF. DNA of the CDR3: TGTGCCAGCAGCTCCCCCTCCGCTTCCAGCTCCTACGAGCAGTACTTC.

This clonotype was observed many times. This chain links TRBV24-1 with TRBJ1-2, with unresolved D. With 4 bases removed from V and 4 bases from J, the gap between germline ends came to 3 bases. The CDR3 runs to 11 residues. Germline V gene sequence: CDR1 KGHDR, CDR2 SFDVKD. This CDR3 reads CATSEGYGYTF. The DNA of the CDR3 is TGTGCCACCAGTGAGGGCTATGGCTACACCTTC.

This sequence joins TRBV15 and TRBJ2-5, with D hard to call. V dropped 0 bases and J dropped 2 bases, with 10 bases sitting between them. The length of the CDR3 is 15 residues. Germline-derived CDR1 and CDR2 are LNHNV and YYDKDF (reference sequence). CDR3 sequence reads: CATSREGGPQETQYF. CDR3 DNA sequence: TGTGCCACCAGCAGAGAGGGCGGCCCTCAAGAGACCCAGTACTTC.

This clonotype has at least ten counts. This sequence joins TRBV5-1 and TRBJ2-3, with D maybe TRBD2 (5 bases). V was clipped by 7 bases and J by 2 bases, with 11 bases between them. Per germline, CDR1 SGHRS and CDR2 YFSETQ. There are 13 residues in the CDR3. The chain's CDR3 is CASRPGNTDTQYF. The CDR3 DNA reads TGCGCCAGCCGGCCGGGGAACACAGATACGCAGTATTTT.

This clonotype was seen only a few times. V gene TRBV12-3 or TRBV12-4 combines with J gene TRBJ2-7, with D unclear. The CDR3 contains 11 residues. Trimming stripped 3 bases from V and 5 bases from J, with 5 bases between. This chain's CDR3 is CASSFVDEQYF. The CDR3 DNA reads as TGTGCCAGCAGTTTTGTAGACGAGCAGTACTTC.

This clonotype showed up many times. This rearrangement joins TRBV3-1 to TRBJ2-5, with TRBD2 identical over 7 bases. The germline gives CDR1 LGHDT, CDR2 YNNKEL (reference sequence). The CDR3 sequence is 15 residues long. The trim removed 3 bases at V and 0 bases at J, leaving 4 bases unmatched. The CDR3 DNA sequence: TGTGCCAGCAGCCAGGGAGGGTTCGACCAAGAGACCCAGTACTTC. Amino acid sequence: CASSQGGFDQETQYF.

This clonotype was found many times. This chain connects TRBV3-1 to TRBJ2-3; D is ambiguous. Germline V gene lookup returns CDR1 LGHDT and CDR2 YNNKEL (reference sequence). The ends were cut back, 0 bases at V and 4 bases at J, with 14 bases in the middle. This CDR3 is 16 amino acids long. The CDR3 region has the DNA TGTGCCAGCAGCCAAGAGACTGGGTTTGTCTCAGATACGCAGTATTTT. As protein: CASSQETGFVSDTQYF.

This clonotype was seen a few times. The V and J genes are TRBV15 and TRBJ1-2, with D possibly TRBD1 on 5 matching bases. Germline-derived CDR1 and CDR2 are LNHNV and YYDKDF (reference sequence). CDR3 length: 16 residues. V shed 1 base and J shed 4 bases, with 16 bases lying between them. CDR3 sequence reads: CATSRGGSGSLYGYTF. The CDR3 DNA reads TGTGCCACCAGCAGAGGGGGGTCTGGCAGCCTCTATGGCTACACCTTC.

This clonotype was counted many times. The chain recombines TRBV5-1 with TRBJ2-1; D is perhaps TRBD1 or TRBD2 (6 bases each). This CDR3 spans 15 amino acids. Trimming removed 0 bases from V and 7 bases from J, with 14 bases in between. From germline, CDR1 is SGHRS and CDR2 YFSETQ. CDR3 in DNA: TGCGCCAGCAGCTTGGTTCCAAGGGGGGAGAATGAGCAGTTCTTC. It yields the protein CASSLVPRGENEQFF.

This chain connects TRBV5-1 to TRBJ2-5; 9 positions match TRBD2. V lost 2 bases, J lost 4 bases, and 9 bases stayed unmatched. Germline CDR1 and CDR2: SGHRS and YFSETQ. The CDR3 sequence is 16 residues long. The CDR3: CASSLFLSGGRETQYF. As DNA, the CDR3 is TGCGCCAGCAGCTTATTCCTTAGCGGGGGCCGAGAGACCCAGTACTTC.

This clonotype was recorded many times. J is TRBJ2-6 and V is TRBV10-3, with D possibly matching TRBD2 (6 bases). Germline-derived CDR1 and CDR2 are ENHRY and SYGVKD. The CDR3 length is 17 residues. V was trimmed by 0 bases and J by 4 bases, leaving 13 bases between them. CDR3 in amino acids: CAISESGGPAGANVLTF. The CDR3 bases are TGTGCCATCAGTGAGTCTGGAGGGCCGGCGGGGGCCAACGTCCTGACTTTC.

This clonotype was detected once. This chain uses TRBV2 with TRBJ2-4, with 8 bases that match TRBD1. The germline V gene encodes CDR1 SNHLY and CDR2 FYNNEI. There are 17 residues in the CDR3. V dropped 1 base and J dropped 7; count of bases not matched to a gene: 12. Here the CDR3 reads CASSEVVQGAGGNIQYF. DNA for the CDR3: TGTGCCAGCAGTGAAGTAGTCCAGGGGGCTGGGGGGAACATTCAGTACTTC.

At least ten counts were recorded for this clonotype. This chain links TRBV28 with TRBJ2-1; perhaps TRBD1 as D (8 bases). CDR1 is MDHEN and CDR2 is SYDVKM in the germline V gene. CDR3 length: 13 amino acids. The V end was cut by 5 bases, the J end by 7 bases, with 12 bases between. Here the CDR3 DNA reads TGTGCCAGCAGTCCACAGGGGGGGAATGAGCAGTTCTTC. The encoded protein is CASSPQGGNEQFF.

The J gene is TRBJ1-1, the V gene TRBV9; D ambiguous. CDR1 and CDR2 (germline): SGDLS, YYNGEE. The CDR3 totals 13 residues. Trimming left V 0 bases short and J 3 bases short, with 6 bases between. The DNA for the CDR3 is TGTGCCAGCAGCGTAGAAGTCTACACTGAAGCTTTCTTT. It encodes CASSVEVYTEAFF.

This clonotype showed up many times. Here the CDR3 reads CASNVRGRSYEQYF. For the CDR3, the DNA is TGTGCCAGCAACGTTAGGGGAAGGTCCTACGAGCAGTACTTC. The rearrangement links TRBV27 to TRBJ2-7; D possibly corresponds to TRBD1 (5 bases). Trimming left V 7 bases short and J 1 base short, with 14 bases between. Germline V gene lookup returns CDR1 MNHEY and CDR2 SMNVEV (reference sequence). This CDR3 spans 14 amino acids.

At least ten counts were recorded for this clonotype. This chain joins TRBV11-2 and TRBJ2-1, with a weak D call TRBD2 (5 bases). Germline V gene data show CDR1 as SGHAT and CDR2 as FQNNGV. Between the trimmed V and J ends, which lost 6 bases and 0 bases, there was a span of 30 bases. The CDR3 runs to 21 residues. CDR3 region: CASRRIDSPRRTASSYNEQFF. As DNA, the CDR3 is TGTGCCAGCAGGAGGATCGACTCTCCGCGGAGGACGGCAAGCTCCTACAATGAGCAGTTCTTC.

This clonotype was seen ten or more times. The CDR3 bases are TGCGCCAGCAGCTTGGAGAGGGACTTTACCGGGGAGCTGTTTTTT. This sequence encodes CASSLERDFTGELFF. The V gene is TRBV5-1, the J gene TRBJ2-2; a possible D gene is TRBD2 (6 bases). The CDR3 sequence is 15 residues long. V shed 0 bases and J shed 5 bases, with 11 bases lying between them. Germline-derived CDR1 and CDR2 are SGHRS and YFSETQ.

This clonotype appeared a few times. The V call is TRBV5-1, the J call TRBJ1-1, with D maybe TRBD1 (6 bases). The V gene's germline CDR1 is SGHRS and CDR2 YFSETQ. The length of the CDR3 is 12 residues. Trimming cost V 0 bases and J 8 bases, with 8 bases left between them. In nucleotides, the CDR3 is TGCGCCAGCAGCTTGGAGGGGGAGGAAGCTTTCTTT. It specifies CASSLEGEEAFF.

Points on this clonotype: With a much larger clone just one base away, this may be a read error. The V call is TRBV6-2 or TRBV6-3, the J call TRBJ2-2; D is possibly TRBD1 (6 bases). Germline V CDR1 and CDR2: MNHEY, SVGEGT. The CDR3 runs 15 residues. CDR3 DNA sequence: TGTGCCAGCAGTTACTCAAAACAGGGAACCGGGGAGCTGCTTTTT. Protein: CASSYSKQGTGELLF.

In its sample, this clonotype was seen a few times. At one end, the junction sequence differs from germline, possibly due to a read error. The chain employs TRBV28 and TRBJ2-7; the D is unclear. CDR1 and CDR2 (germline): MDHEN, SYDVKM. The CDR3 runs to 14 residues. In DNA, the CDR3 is TGTGCCGGCAGATCCCGGCCCGAAGCCTACGAGCAGTACTTC. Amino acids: CAGRSRPEAYEQYF.

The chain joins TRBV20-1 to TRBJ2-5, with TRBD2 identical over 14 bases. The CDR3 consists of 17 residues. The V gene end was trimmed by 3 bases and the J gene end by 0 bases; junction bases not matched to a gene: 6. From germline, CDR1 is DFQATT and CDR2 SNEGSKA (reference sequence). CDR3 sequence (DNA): TGCAGTGCTAGTCTTTGGACTAGCGGGGGGCACCAAGAGACCCAGTACTTC. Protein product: CSASLWTSGGHQETQYF.

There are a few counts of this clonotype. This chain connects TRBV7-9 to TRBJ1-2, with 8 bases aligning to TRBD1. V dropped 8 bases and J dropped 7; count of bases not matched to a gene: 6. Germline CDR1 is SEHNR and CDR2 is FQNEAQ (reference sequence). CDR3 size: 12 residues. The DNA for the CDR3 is TGTGCCAGCGACCCAGGGGGCTTTGGCTACACCTTC. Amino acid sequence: CASDPGGFGYTF.

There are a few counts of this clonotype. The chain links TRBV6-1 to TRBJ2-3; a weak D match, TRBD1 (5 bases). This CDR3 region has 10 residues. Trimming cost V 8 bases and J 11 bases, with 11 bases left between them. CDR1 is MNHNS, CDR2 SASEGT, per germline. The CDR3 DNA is TGTGCCAGCGGGGCCGAGGAGCAGTATTTT. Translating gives CASGAEEQYF.

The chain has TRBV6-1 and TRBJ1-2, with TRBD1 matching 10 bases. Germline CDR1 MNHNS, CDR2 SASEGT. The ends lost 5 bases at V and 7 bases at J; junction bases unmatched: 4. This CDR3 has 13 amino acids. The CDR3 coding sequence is TGTGCCAGCAGTACCGGGACAGGGGCTGGCTACACCTTC. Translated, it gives CASSTGTGAGYTF.

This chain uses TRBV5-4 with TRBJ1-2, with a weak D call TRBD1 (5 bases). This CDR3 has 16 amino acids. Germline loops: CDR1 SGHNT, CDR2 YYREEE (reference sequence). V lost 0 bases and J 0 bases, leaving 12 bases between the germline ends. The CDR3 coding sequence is TGTGCCAGCAGCTTGGAAGGACACCGAGCTAACTATGGCTACACCTTC. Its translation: CASSLEGHRANYGYTF.

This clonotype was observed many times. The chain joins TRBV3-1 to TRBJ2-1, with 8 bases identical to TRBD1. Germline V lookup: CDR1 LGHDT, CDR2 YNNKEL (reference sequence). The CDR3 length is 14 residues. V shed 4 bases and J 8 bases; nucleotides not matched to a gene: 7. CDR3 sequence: CASSRDRRIDEQFF. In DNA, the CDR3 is TGTGCCAGCAGCCGGGACAGGAGGATCGATGAGCAGTTCTTC.

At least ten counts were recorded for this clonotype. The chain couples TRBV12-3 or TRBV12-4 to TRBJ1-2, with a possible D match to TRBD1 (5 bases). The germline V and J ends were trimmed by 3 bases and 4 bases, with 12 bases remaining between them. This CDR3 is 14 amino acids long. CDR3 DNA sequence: TGTGCCAGCAGTTTCGGACAAAGCTTCTATGGCTACACCTTC. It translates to CASSFGQSFYGYTF.

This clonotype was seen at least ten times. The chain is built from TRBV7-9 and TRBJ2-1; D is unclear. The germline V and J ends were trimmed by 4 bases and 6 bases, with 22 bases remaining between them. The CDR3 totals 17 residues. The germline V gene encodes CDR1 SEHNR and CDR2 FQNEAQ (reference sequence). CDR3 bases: TGTGCCAGCAGCTCCAAAAGAGAATTTCTTACGGCCAATGAGCAGTTCTTC. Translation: CASSSKREFLTANEQFF.

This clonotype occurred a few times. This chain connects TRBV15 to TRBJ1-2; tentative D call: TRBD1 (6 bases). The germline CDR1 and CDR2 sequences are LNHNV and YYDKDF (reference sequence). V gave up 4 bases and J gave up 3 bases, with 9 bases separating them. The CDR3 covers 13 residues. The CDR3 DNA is TGTGCCACCAGCACGGGGGGCGACTATGGCTACACCTTC. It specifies CATSTGGDYGYTF.